This TCR beta chain was identified in a study of siplizumab effects on memory and regulatory T cells (dated by TCRdb to the late 2010s). Some background on the complete study: The study examined how the anti-CD2 antibody siplizumab affects alloreactive T-cell subsets in allogeneic mixed lymphocyte reactions built from human PBMCs.

Including cysteine and phenylalanine, the CDR3 has 12 amino acids. Left in the record is the CDR3 DNA by itself, 36 bases read in frame from the first base. V is pared back by 4 bases and J by 4 bases, with 9 bases lying between the germline termini. According to the germline V gene (reference sequence), CDR1 reads SGHKS and CDR2 reads YYEKEE. A word on this clone: What this receptor recognizes is not known. No clone much larger than this one lies a single base away; base qualities are absent.

Summary of the overall study and its limitations: Roughly 80-95% of proliferating CD4+ or CD8+ clones could not be assigned a naive or memory phenotype. Because sequences below about 10^-5 frequency were poorly captured, only a minor fraction of alloreactive clones could be mapped to unstimulated subsets. The cumulative frequency of alloreactive sequences traceable to unstimulated CD4+ memory T cells was significantly reduced by siplizumab. Whether proliferating Tregs from siplizumab cultures actually had suppressive function was not functionally confirmed. In reactions with siplizumab, an average of roughly 70% of mappable alloreactive CD4+ clones were Treg-derived, compared with around 28% in control reactions. Unstimulated naive T cells appeared to be more diverse than memory T cells, and naive cells seemed to make a substantial contribution to the alloresponse.

TCRbeta CDR3 sequencing was performed on sorted unstimulated T cells and on proliferating T cells recovered from mixed lymphocyte reactions. Fresh whole blood from ten HLA-typed healthy donors served as the source for isolating PBMCs. To map where alloreactive clones came from, unstimulated CD4+ regulatory T cells were FACS-sorted. Library prep was done by the immunoSEQ multiplex PCR assay. Each sample had around 100,000 TCR templates assayed by the deep sequencing platform. Genomic DNA extracted from sorted T cells was used for TCRbeta CDR3 sequencing. The study's own analysis went as follows. The R programming language was used for clonal analysis of the TCRbeta CDR3 data. Alloreactive CD4+ and CD8+ clones were defined by comparing unstimulated samples with post-reaction CFSE-low samples. Alloreactive CD4+ clones were assigned to regulatory or non-regulatory origin by matching sequences to sorted unstimulated Treg and non-Treg repertoires. The table was pulled from immuneACCESS by TCRdb, which kept in-frame rearrangements only. Such tables lose some clones; where checked, under half of the loss comes from unresolved V genes, and the rest has no known cause. The DNA was the basis for D and trimming; V, J and clone size are from that table. This sample gives 80,000 to 130,000 clones in total; about 91% of them show up just once. The top ten hold around 0.7% of the sample.

The chain is made from TRBV5-5 and TRBJ2-7; a tentative D call is TRBD1 (5 bases match). The material sequenced was Tregs sorted from blood. The receptor's source is a human donor in good health. The DNA sequence is as follows: TGTGCCAGCAGCCCGACAGAATACGAGCAGTACTTC. Translated, it reads CASSPTEYEQYF.